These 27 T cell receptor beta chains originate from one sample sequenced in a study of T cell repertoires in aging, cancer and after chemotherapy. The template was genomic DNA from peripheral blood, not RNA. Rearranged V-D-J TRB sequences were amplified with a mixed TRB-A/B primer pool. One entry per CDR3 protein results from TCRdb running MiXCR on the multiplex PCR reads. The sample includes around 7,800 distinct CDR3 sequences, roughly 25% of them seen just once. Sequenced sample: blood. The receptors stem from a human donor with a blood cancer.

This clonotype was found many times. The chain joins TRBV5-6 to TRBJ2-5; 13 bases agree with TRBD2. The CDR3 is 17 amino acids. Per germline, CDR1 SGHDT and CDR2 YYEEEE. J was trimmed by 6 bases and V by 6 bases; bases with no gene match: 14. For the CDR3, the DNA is TGTGCCAGCACCCGTCCTACTAGCGGGAGGGTTCAGCAGACCCAGTACTTC. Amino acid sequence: CASTRPTSGRVQQTQYF.

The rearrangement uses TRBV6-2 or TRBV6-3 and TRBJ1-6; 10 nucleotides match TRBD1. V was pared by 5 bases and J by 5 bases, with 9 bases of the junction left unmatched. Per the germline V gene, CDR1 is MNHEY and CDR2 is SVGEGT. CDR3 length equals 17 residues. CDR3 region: CASSQGQGRIHNSPLHF. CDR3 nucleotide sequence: TGTGCCAGCAGTCAGGGACAGGGGCGTATCCATAATTCACCCCTCCACTTT.

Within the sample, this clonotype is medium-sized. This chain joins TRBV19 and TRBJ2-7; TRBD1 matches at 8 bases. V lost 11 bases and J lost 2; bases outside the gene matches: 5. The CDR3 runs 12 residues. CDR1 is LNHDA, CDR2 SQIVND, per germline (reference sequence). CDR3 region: CASGQDPYEQYF. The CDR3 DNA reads TGTGCCTCGGGACAGGACCCCTACGAGCAGTACTTC.

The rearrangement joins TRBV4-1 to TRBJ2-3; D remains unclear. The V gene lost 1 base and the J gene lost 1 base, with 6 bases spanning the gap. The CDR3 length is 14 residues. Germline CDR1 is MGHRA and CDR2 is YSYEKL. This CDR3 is CASSQGGGTDTQYF. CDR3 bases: TGCGCCAGCAGCCAAGGCGGCGGCACAGATACGCAGTATTTT.

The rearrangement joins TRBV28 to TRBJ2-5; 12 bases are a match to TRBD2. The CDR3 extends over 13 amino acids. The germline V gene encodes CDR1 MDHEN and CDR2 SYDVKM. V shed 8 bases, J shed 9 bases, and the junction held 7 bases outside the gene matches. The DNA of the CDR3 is TGTGCCAGCCAACTAGCGGGGGGCCAGGCCCAGTACTTC. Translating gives CASQLAGGQAQYF.

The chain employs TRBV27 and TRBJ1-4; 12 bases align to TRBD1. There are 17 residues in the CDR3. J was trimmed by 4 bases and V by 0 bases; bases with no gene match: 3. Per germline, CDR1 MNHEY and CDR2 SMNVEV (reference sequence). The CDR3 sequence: CASSLSGQGAYNEKLFF. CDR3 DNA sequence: TGTGCCAGCAGTTTATCGGGACAGGGGGCGTATAATGAAAAACTGTTTTTT.

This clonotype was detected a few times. The CDR3 region is CSARDPREEGYTF. As DNA, the CDR3 is TGCAGTGCTAGAGATCCCAGGGAGGAGGGCTACACCTTC. J is TRBJ1-2 and V is TRBV20-1; TRBD1 might be the D (5 bases). Germline lookup yields CDR1 DFQATT and CDR2 SNEGSKA (reference sequence). The CDR3 is 13 amino acids. With 0 bases removed from V and 8 bases from J, the gap between germline ends came to 13 bases.

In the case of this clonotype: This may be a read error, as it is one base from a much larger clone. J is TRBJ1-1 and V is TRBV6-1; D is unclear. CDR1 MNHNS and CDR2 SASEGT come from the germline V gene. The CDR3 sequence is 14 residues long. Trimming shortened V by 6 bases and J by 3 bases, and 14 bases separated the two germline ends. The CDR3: CASRADISYTEAFF. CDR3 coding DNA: TGTGCCAGCAGAGCAGACATCAGTTACACTGAAGCTTTCTTT.

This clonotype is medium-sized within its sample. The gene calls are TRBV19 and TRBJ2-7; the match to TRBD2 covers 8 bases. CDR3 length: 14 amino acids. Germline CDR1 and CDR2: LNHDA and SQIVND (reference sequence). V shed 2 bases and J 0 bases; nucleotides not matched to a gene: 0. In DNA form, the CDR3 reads TGTGCCAGTAGTATAAGCGGGAGCTCCTACGAGCAGTACTTC. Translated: CASSISGSSYEQYF.

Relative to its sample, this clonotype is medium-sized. The CDR3 sequence: CSVLEGGLGETQYF. DNA of the CDR3: TGCAGCGTACTTGAGGGGGGATTGGGAGAGACCCAGTACTTC. This rearrangement joins TRBV29-1 to TRBJ2-5, with D possibly called TRBD1 or TRBD2 (6 bases each). The V gene's germline CDR1 is SQVTM and CDR2 ANQGSEA. V lost 6 bases and J lost 4, with 18 bases in between. This CDR3 region has 14 residues.

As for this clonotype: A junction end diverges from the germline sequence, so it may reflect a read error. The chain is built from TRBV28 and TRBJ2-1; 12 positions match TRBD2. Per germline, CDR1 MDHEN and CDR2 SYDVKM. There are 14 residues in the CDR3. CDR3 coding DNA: TGTGCCAGCAGACGACTAGCGGGGGCCCCCCCCCAAGTCTTC. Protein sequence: CASRRLAGAPPQVF.

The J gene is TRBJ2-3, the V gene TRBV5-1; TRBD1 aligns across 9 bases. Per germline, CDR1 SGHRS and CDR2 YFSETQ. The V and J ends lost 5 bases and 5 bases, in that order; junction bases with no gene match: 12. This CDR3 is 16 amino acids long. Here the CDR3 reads CASSPQGAQGGDTQYF. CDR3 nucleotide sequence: TGCGCCAGCAGTCCACAGGGGGCGCAGGGGGGAGATACGCAGTATTTT.

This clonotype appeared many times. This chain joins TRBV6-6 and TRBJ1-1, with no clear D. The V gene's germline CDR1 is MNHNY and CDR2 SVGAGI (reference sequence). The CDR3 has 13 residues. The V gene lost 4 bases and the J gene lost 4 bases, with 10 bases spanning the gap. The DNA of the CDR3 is TGTGCCAGCAGTTTGACGTGGGTCACTGAAGCTTTCTTT. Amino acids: CASSLTWVTEAFF.

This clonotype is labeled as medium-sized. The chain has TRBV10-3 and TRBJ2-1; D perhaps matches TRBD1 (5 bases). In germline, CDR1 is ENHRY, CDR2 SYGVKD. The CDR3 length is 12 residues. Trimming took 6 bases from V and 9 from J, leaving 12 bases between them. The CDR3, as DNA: TGTGCCATCAGGGCAGGGATGGGTGAGCAGTTCTTC. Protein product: CAIRAGMGEQFF.

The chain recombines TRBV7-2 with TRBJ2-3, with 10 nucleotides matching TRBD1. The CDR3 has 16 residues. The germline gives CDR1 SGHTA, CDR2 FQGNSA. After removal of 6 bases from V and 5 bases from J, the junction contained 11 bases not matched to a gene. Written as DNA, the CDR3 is TGTGCCAGCAGGGCTGGACAGGGGGTGAACCAAGATACGCAGTATTTT. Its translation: CASRAGQGVNQDTQYF.

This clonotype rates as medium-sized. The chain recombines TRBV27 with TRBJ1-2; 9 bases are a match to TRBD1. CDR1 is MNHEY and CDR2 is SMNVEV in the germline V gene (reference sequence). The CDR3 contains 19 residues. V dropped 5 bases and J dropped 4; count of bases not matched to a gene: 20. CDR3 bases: TGTGCCAGCAGTCCGCTCCCGGGACAGGGACCGACGTTCCTCTATGGCTACACCTTC. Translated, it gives CASSPLPGQGPTFLYGYTF.

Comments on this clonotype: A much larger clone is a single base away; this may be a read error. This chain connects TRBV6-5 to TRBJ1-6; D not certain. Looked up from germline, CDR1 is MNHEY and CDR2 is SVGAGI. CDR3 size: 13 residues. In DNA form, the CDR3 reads TGTGCCATCAGTGAGTCGGAAAATTCACCCCTCCTCTTT. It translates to CAISESENSPLLF.

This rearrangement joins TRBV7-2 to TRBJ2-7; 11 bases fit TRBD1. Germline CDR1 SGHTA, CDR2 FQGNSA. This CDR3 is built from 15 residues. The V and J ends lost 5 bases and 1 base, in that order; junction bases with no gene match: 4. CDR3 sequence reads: CASSHGQGASYEQYF. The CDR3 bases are TGTGCCAGCAGCCACGGACAGGGGGCGTCCTACGAGCAGTACTTC. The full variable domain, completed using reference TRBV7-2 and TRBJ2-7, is GAGVSQSPSNKVTEKGKDVELRCDPISGHTALYWYRQSLGQGLEFLIYFQGNSAPDKSGLPSDRFSAERTGGSVSTLTIQRTQQEDSAVYLCASSHGQGASYEQYFGPGTRLTVT.

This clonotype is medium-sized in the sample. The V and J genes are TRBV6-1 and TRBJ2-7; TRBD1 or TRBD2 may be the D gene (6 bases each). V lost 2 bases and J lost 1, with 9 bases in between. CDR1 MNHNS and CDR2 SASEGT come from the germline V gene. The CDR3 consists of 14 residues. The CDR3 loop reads CASSERGASYEQYF. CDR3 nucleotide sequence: TGTGCCAGCAGTGAAAGGGGGGCGTCCTACGAGCAGTACTTC.

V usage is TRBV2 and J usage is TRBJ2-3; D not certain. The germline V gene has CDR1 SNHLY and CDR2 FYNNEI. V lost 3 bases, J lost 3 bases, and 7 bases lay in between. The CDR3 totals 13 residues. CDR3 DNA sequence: TGTGCCAGCAGTGACAGGTTGACAGATACGCAGTATTTT. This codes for CASSDRLTDTQYF. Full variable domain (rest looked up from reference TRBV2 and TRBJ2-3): EPEVTQTPSHQVTQMGQEVILRCVPISNHLYFYWYRQILGQKVEFLVSFYNNEISEKSEIFDDQFSVERPDGSNFTLKIRSTKLEDSAMYFCASSDRLTDTQYFGPGTRLTVL.

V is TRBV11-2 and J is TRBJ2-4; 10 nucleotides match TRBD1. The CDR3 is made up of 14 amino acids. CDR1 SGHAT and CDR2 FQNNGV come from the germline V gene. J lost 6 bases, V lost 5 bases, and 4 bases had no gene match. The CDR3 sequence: CASSGRDRGNIQYF. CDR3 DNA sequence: TGTGCCAGCAGCGGCCGGGACAGGGGAAACATTCAGTACTTC.

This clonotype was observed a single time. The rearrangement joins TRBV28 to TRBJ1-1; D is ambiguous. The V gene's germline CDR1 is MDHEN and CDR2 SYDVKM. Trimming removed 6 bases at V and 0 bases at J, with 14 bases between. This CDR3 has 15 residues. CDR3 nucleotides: TGTGCCAGCAGCCTAATGGGGTCTATGAACACTGAAGCTTTCTTT. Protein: CASSLMGSMNTEAFF.

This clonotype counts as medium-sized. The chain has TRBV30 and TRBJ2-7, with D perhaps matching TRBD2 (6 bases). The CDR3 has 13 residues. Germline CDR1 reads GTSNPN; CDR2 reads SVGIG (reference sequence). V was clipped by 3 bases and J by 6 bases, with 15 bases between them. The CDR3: CAWSLGLGGEQYF. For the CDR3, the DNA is TGTGCCTGGAGCCTAGGACTGGGGGGCGAGCAGTACTTC. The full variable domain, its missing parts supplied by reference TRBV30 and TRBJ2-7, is SQTIHQWPATLVQPVGSPLSLECTVEGTSNPNLYWYRQAAGRGLQLLFYSVGIGQISSEVPQNLSASRPQDRQFILSSKKLLLSDSGFYLCAWSLGLGGEQYFGPGTRLTVT.

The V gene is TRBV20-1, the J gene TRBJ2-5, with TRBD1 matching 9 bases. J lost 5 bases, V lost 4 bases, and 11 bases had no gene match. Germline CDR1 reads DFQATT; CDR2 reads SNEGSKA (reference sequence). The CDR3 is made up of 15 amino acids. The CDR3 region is CSAKAGTGRAETQYF. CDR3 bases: TGCAGTGCTAAGGCCGGGACAGGGCGGGCGGAGACCCAGTACTTC.

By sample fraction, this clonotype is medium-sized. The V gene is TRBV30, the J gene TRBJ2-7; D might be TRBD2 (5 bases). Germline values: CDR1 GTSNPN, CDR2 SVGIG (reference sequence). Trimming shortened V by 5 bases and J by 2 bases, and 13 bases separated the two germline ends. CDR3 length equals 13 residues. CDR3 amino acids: CAWGRGVTYEQYF. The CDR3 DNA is TGTGCCTGGGGTCGGGGAGTTACCTACGAGCAGTACTTC.

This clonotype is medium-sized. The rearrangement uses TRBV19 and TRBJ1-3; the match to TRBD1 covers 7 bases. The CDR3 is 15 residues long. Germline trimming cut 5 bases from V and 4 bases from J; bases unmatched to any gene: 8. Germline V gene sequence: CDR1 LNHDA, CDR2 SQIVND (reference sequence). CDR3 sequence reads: CASSADRDSGNTIYF. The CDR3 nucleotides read TGTGCCAGTAGTGCCGACAGGGATTCGGGAAACACCATATATTTT.

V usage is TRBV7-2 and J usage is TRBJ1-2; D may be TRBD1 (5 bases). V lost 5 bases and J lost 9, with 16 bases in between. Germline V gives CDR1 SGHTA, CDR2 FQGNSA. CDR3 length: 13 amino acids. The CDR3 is CASSPRDQGCYTF. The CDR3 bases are TGTGCCAGCAGCCCGAGGGATCAGGGCTGCTACACCTTC.